This entry lists 23 T cell receptor beta chains sequenced from one sample in a study of blood T cell repertoires in COVID-19. Produced via immunoSEQ multiplex PCR; TCRdb's table is partial and in-frame only. The table has tens of thousands of clones, approximately 85% seen once. Input material: peripheral blood. These receptors were obtained from a human donor in a cohort sampled during active COVID-19.

This chain uses TRBV19 with TRBJ2-6; D remains unclear. The CDR3 is 15 residues long. Germline V CDR1 and CDR2: LNHDA, SQIVND (reference sequence). Trimming left V 5 bases short and J 0 bases short, with 8 bases between. In DNA, the CDR3 is TGTGCCAGTAGTGCGTGGAGCTCTGGGGCCAACGTCCTGACTTTC. Residues: CASSAWSSGANVLTF.

The chain is built from TRBV7-6 and TRBJ2-2, with D perhaps matching TRBD2 (5 bases). Germline CDR1 and CDR2: SGHVS and FNYEAQ. Trimming left V 0 bases short and J 6 bases short, with 14 bases between. The CDR3 has 16 amino acids. The chain's CDR3 is CASSLARVVGAGELFF. CDR3 in DNA: TGTGCCAGCAGCTTAGCAAGGGTCGTGGGAGCCGGGGAGCTGTTTTTT. Looking up the rest from reference TRBV7-6 and TRBJ2-2 gives the full variable domain: GAGVSQSPRYKVTKRGQDVALRCDPISGHVSLYWYRQALGQGPEFLTYFNYEAQQDKSGLPNDRFSAERPEGSISTLTIQRTEQRDSAMYRCASSLARVVGAGELFFGEGSRLTVL.

The chain has TRBV6-5 and TRBJ2-3, with 7 bases matching TRBD2. Trimming removed 10 bases from V and 4 bases from J; junction bases left unmatched: 5. The CDR3 is made up of 12 amino acids. The germline CDR1 and CDR2 sequences are MNHEY and SVGAGI. In DNA, the CDR3 is TGTGCCACCCGGGGGGAGGCAGATACGCAGTATTTT. It yields the protein CATRGEADTQYF.

V usage is TRBV4-1 and J usage is TRBJ2-5, with a possible D match to TRBD2 (5 bases). Deletions cut 0 bases from V and 5 bases from J, with 13 bases between. Germline CDR1 and CDR2: MGHRA and YSYEKL. CDR3 size: 15 residues. CDR3 in amino acids: CASSQDFEGWETQYF. In DNA form, the CDR3 reads TGCGCCAGCAGCCAAGATTTTGAGGGATGGGAGACCCAGTACTTC.

The J gene is TRBJ1-2, the V gene TRBV7-2; a possible D gene is TRBD1 (5 bases). The CDR3 is made up of 15 amino acids. Germline V gene lookup returns CDR1 SGHTA and CDR2 FQGNSA. With 3 bases removed from V and 4 bases from J, the gap between germline ends came to 15 bases. The CDR3 DNA sequence: TGTGCCAGCAGCTTGGCAGGGCCAGTGGGCTATGGCTACACCTTC. As protein: CASSLAGPVGYGYTF.

V is TRBV11-3 and J is TRBJ1-6; TRBD1 agrees at 7 bases. The length of the CDR3 is 17 residues. The germline CDR1 and CDR2 sequences are SGHNT and YENEEA. The V segment lost 6 bases and the J segment 7 bases; nucleotides outside the gene matches: 15. In DNA, the CDR3 is TGTGCCAGCAGTGGGTCATTCGACGGGACAGTCAATTCACCCCTCCACTTT. It translates to CASSGSFDGTVNSPLHF.

Only a few counts were recorded for this clone. The CDR3 nucleotides read TGTGCCAGCACCCGACTAGCGGGGGAGCTCACAGATACGCAGTATTTT. Protein product: CASTRLAGELTDTQYF. The V and J genes are TRBV7-8 and TRBJ2-3, with 12 positions matching TRBD2. CDR1 and CDR2 (germline): SGHVS, FQNEAQ. J gave up 2 bases and V 7 bases, and 7 bases lay outside the gene matches. This CDR3 has 16 residues.

J is TRBJ2-3 and V is TRBV19; 8 bases line up with TRBD2. This CDR3 comprises 16 residues. The ends lost 3 bases at V and 0 bases at J; junction bases unmatched: 5. CDR1 is LNHDA, CDR2 SQIVND, per germline (reference sequence). CDR3 protein: CASSISGDSSTDTQYF. The CDR3 DNA follows: TGTGCCAGTAGTATTAGCGGGGATTCTAGCACAGATACGCAGTATTTT.

This clone was recorded once. The V call is TRBV21-1, the J call TRBJ1-2. TRBV21-1 is recorded as a pseudogene. The CDR3 contains 16 residues. DNA of the CDR3: TGTGCCAGCAGCAAATGGGGGGGCCGCACATGGTATGGCTACACCTTC. It specifies CASSKWGGRTWYGYTF.

V is TRBV11-2 and J is TRBJ2-7; 12 bases are shared with TRBD2. The CDR3 is 15 amino acids. Trimming removed 4 bases from V and 0 bases from J; junction bases left unmatched: 1. From germline, CDR1 is SGHAT and CDR2 FQNNGV. CDR3 sequence reads: CASSSTSGSSYEQYF. In DNA, the CDR3 is TGTGCCAGCAGCTCGACTAGCGGGAGCTCCTACGAGCAGTACTTC.

On this clone itself: One junction end disagrees with the germline gene, perhaps due to a read error. The rearrangement joins TRBV24-1 to TRBJ2-3; TRBD2 agrees at 15 bases. The CDR3 contains 13 residues. CDR1 and CDR2 (germline): KGHDR, SFDVKD. The CDR3 here is CATSDGLAGGTTF. The CDR3 DNA follows: TGTGCCACCAGTGACGGACTAGCGGGGGGGACCACCTTT.

The V gene is TRBV5-4, the J gene TRBJ1-2, with TRBD1 matching over 9 bases. Germline assignment: CDR1 SGHNT and CDR2 YYREEE (reference sequence). CDR3 length: 15 amino acids. V was pared by 0 bases and J by 5 bases, with 5 bases of the junction left unmatched. Written as DNA, the CDR3 is TGTGCCAGCAGCTTGGCCGGACAGGGGATATATGGCTACACCTTC. It encodes CASSLAGQGIYGYTF.

This chain connects TRBV5-1 to TRBJ2-1, with 12 bases lining up with TRBD2. CDR3 length equals 16 residues. Trimming cost V 4 bases and J 1 base; bases outside gene matches: 3. In germline, CDR1 is SGHRS, CDR2 YFSETQ. CDR3 amino acids: CASSPTSGSSYNEQFF. CDR3 DNA sequence: TGCGCCAGCAGCCCGACTAGCGGGAGTTCCTACAATGAGCAGTTCTTC. Combining the CDR3 with reference TRBV5-1 and TRBJ2-1 gives the whole variable domain KAGVTQTPRYLIKTRGQQVTLSCSPISGHRSVSWYQQTPGQGLQFLFEYFSETQRNKGNFPGRFSGRQFSNSRSEMNVSTLELGDSALYLCASSPTSGSSYNEQFFGPGTRLTVL.

Only one count was recorded for this clone. The V gene is TRBV6-5, the J gene TRBJ2-7, with TRBD1 matching 10 bases. The CDR3 length is 15 residues. CDR1 is MNHEY, CDR2 SVGAGI, per germline. Germline trimming cut 6 bases from V and 4 bases from J; bases unmatched to any gene: 9. DNA of the CDR3: TGTGCCAGCAGACGTCCCGGGACAGGGGTGTACGAGCAGTACTTC. Protein product: CASRRPGTGVYEQYF.

In this sample, this clone turned up once. The sample has other DNA sequences that encode this CDR3 too. V and J are TRBV18 and TRBJ1-3, with no clear D. Trimming took 3 bases from V and 0 from J, leaving 3 bases between them. The CDR3 length is 13 residues. Germline V gene lookup returns CDR1 KGHSH and CDR2 LQKENI. CDR3 DNA sequence: TGTGCCAGCTCACCCTCCTCTGGAAACACCATATATTTT. Its translation is CASSPSSGNTIYF.

This sequence joins TRBV25-1 and TRBJ2-5; 11 bases align to TRBD2. Looked up from germline, CDR1 is MGHDK and CDR2 is SYGVNS. V trimming: 5 bases; J trimming: 4 bases; junction bases outside the gene matches: 9. The CDR3 runs 16 residues. Here the CDR3 reads CASSRTLAGGTETQYF. As DNA, the CDR3 is TGTGCCAGCAGTAGAACTCTAGCGGGAGGTACAGAGACCCAGTACTTC.

This chain links TRBV24-1 with TRBJ1-3; D is unclear. In germline, CDR1 is KGHDR, CDR2 SFDVKD. Trimming left V 0 bases short and J 0 bases short, with 11 bases between. This CDR3 is built from 17 residues. The CDR3 loop reads CATSDLFTVYSGNTIYF. The CDR3, as DNA: TGTGCCACCAGTGATTTGTTTACTGTTTACTCTGGAAACACCATATATTTT.

The table lists this clone with a few counts. The V and J genes are TRBV7-9 and TRBJ2-7; perhaps TRBD1 as D (6 bases). With 3 bases removed from V and 5 bases from J, the gap between germline ends came to 14 bases. The CDR3 is 14 residues long. From germline, CDR1 is SEHNR and CDR2 FQNEAQ (reference sequence). CDR3: CASSFTGKGDEQYF. CDR3 in DNA: TGTGCCAGCAGCTTTACAGGGAAAGGCGACGAGCAGTACTTC. Looking up the rest from reference TRBV7-9 and TRBJ2-7 gives the full variable domain: DTGVSQNPRHKITKRGQNVTFRCDPISEHNRLYWYRQTLGQGPEFLTYFQNEAQLEKSRLLSDRFSAERPKGSFSTLEIQRTEQGDSAMYLCASSFTGKGDEQYFGPGTRLTVT.

This chain links TRBV2 with TRBJ1-6, with 8 bases identical to TRBD1. The CDR3 is made up of 14 amino acids. J was trimmed by 10 bases and V by 4 bases; bases with no gene match: 6. In germline, CDR1 is SNHLY, CDR2 FYNNEI. The CDR3 DNA sequence: TGTGCCAGCAGTGGTGGGACAGGCACGTCACCCCTCCACTTT. Amino acids: CASSGGTGTSPLHF.

This clone has only one observation. The chain has TRBV9 and TRBJ2-7; 7 nucleotides align to TRBD2. The CDR3 covers 17 residues. V shed 0 bases and J 6 bases; nucleotides not matched to a gene: 15. Germline values: CDR1 SGDLS, CDR2 YYNGEE. The CDR3 bases are TGTGCCAGCAGCGTAGGCCTTTTGCGGGAGTTTCCTAGCGAGCAGTACTTC. Protein: CASSVGLLREFPSEQYF.

The V gene is TRBV6-6, the J gene TRBJ2-7, with 10 bases identical to TRBD2. This CDR3 contains 15 residues. The germline V gene encodes CDR1 MNHNY and CDR2 SVGAGI (reference sequence). Trimming cost V 5 bases and J 2 bases; bases outside gene matches: 6. The chain's CDR3 is CASSGGLAETYEQYF. CDR3 in DNA: TGTGCCAGCAGTGGCGGACTAGCGGAGACCTACGAGCAGTACTTC.

Regarding this clone: Other DNA sequences of this sample code for an identical CDR3. The rearrangement uses TRBV5-1 and TRBJ2-7; D is possibly TRBD2 (5 bases). Germline V CDR1 and CDR2: SGHRS, YFSETQ. The CDR3 covers 16 residues. V was cut by 5 bases and J by 2 bases, with 20 bases left in between. The CDR3 reads CASSVESTGITYEQYF. The CDR3 bases are TGCGCCAGCAGTGTCGAAAGTACGGGAATCACCTACGAGCAGTACTTC.

The V and J genes are TRBV3-1 (or the pseudogene TRBV3-2) and TRBJ1-3, with D tentatively TRBD1 (5 bases). Per germline, CDR1 LGHDT and CDR2 YNNKEL (reference sequence). V was clipped by 3 bases and J by 9 bases, with 12 bases between them. The length of the CDR3 is 13 residues. CDR3 DNA: TGTGCCAGCAGCCATAACCAGGGTAGCACCATATATTTT. Protein sequence: CASSHNQGSTIYF.